Listed below are T cell receptor beta chains from one sample, sequenced in a study of blood T cell repertoires in COVID-19. Method: immunoSEQ multiplex PCR; TCRdb's copy keeps in-frame clones and lacks some. The table lists about 69,000 clones, 70% to 90% of them singletons. Material for sequencing was peripheral blood. These receptors originate from a middle-aged man with COVID-19, enrolled during active disease. Each CDR3 is given with its conserved first and last residue. Each record gives: CDR3 protein, CDR3 DNA, V gene, D gene, clone size, J gene. The D gene is left open where the match is weak. Clone size, where shown, is once, few, many, or a class for clones that have expanded.

CDR3 protein: CASSEVGTGIAEAFF
CDR3 DNA: TGTGCCAGCAGTGAAGTGGGGACAGGGATCGCTGAAGCTTTCTTT
V gene: TRBV6-1
D gene: TRBD1
clone size: once
J gene: TRBJ1-1

CDR3 protein: CASKGQGNTEAFF
CDR3 DNA: TGTGCCAGCAAAGGACAGGGGAACACTGAAGCTTTCTTT
V gene: TRBV2
D gene: TRBD1
clone size: NA
J gene: TRBJ1-1

CDR3 protein: CASRAKPVAGAIQETQYF
CDR3 DNA: TGTGCCAGCCGAGCCAAGCCGGTAGCGGGGGCGATTCAAGAGACCCAGTACTTC
V gene: TRBV3-1/TRBV3-2
D gene: TRBD2
clone size: NA
J gene: TRBJ2-5

CDR3 protein: CASSFSGTSSIQYF
CDR3 DNA: TGTGCCAGCAGTTTCTCCGGGACTAGTTCCATTCAGTACTTC
V gene: TRBV6-5
D gene: TRBD2
clone size: NA
J gene: TRBJ2-4

CDR3 protein: CASSRTGGSEKLFF
CDR3 DNA: TGTGCCAGCAGTAGGACAGGGGGCAGTGAAAAACTGTTTTTT
V gene: TRBV6-5
D gene: TRBD1
clone size: NA
J gene: TRBJ1-4

CDR3 protein: CAWSTGDTQYF
CDR3 DNA: TGTGCCTGGAGTACCGGAGATACGCAGTATTTT
V gene: TRBV30
D gene: NA
clone size: NA
J gene: TRBJ2-3

CDR3 protein: CASSLDQGRGSGNTIYF
CDR3 DNA: TGTGCCAGCAGTTTGGATCAGGGTAGGGGCTCCGGAAACACCATATATTTT
V gene: TRBV28
D gene: NA
clone size: NA
J gene: TRBJ1-3

CDR3 protein: CASSVAPGGFNEQYF
CDR3 DNA: TGTGCCAGCAGCGTAGCCCCAGGGGGCTTCAACGAGCAGTACTTC
V gene: TRBV9
D gene: TRBD1
clone size: NA
J gene: TRBJ2-7

CDR3 protein: CASSRPTGGPGETQYF
CDR3 DNA: TGTGCCAGCAGCAGACCGACGGGGGGGCCGGGTGAGACCCAGTACTTC
V gene: TRBV14
D gene: TRBD2
clone size: NA
J gene: TRBJ2-5

CDR3 protein: CAWSSGGSGEKLFF
CDR3 DNA: TGTGCCTGGAGTAGCGGGGGGAGCGGGGAAAAACTGTTTTTT
V gene: TRBV30
D gene: NA
clone size: once
J gene: TRBJ1-4

CDR3 protein: CASSLERGARGTQYF
CDR3 DNA: TGTGCCAGCAGCTTAGAGCGGGGGGCCCGGGGGACCCAGTACTTC
V gene: TRBV7-9
D gene: TRBD2
clone size: NA
J gene: TRBJ2-5

CDR3 protein: CASSTTEYQETQYF
CDR3 DNA: TGCGCCAGCAGCACCACAGAGTACCAAGAGACCCAGTACTTC
V gene: TRBV5-1
D gene: NA
clone size: NA
J gene: TRBJ2-5

CDR3 protein: CASSKNRDHEQFF
CDR3 DNA: TGTGCCAGCTCAAAGAACAGGGACCATGAGCAGTTCTTC
V gene: TRBV18
D gene: NA
clone size: NA
J gene: TRBJ2-1

CDR3 protein: CASGDRTGDSNQPQHF
CDR3 DNA: TGTGCTAGTGGTGATAGGACAGGGGATAGCAATCAGCCCCAGCATTTT
V gene: TRBV12-5
D gene: TRBD1
clone size: few
J gene: TRBJ1-5

CDR3 protein: CASRTLSRGDEQYF
CDR3 DNA: TGTGCCAGCAGAACCCTTAGCCGGGGTGACGAGCAGTACTTC
V gene: TRBV6-5
D gene: NA
clone size: NA
J gene: TRBJ2-7

CDR3 protein: CASSRRTGAGQPQHF
CDR3 DNA: TGTGCCAGCAGTCGCCGGACAGGGGCGGGTCAGCCCCAGCATTTT
V gene: TRBV28
D gene: TRBD1
clone size: NA
J gene: TRBJ1-5

CDR3 protein: CASGLSSPNTEAFF
CDR3 DNA: TGTGCCAGCGGTTTGAGTAGCCCGAACACTGAAGCTTTCTTT
V gene: TRBV6-5
D gene: NA
clone size: NA
J gene: TRBJ1-1

CDR3 protein: CASSQNQGRKFF
CDR3 DNA: TGTGCCAGCAGCCAAAACCAGGGGCGGAAGTTCTTC
V gene: TRBV7-3
D gene: NA
clone size: NA
J gene: TRBJ2-1

CDR3 protein: CASSIEAVQETQYF
CDR3 DNA: TGTGCCAGTAGTATTGAGGCAGTCCAAGAGACCCAGTACTTC
V gene: TRBV19
D gene: NA
clone size: NA
J gene: TRBJ2-5

CDR3 protein: CASSLDGRTNEKLFF
CDR3 DNA: TGCGCCAGCAGCTTGGACGGCAGGACAAATGAAAAACTGTTTTTT
V gene: TRBV5-1
D gene: NA
clone size: NA
J gene: TRBJ1-4

CDR3 protein: CAWSPTGTDTQYF
CDR3 DNA: TGTGCCTGGAGTCCAACGGGCACAGATACGCAGTATTTT
V gene: TRBV30
D gene: NA
clone size: NA
J gene: TRBJ2-3

CDR3 protein: CASSRTGYEQYF
CDR3 DNA: TGTGCCAGCAGCCGGACAGGCTACGAGCAGTACTTC
V gene: TRBV7-9
D gene: TRBD1
clone size: NA
J gene: TRBJ2-7

CDR3 protein: CASSYSGTGNYGYTF
CDR3 DNA: TGTGCCAGCAGTTACTCCGGGACAGGGAACTATGGCTACACCTTC
V gene: TRBV6-5
D gene: TRBD1
clone size: NA
J gene: TRBJ1-2

CDR3 protein: CASSLLGTGGQPQHF
CDR3 DNA: TGTGCCAGCAGTTTACTTGGGACAGGGGGTCAGCCCCAGCATTTT
V gene: TRBV28
D gene: TRBD1
clone size: NA
J gene: TRBJ1-5

CDR3 protein: CSALSGGAYNEQFF
CDR3 DNA: TGCAGCGCCCTCAGCGGGGGGGCTTACAATGAGCAGTTCTTC
V gene: TRBV29-1
D gene: TRBD2
clone size: NA
J gene: TRBJ2-1

CDR3 protein: CASSPPTGGGITEAFF
CDR3 DNA: TGTGCCAGCAGTCCTCCCACCGGGGGAGGTATCACTGAAGCTTTCTTT
V gene: TRBV28
D gene: NA
clone size: few
J gene: TRBJ1-1

CDR3 protein: CASSSQGQPQHF
CDR3 DNA: TGTGCCAGCAGTTCACAGGGCCAGCCCCAGCATTTT
V gene: TRBV12-3/TRBV12-4
D gene: NA
clone size: NA
J gene: TRBJ1-5

CDR3 protein: CATSWTGGTGELFF
CDR3 DNA: TGTGCCACCAGTTGGACAGGGGGGACCGGGGAGCTGTTTTTT
V gene: TRBV24-1
D gene: TRBD1
clone size: NA
J gene: TRBJ2-2

CDR3 protein: CASRREPRNTIYF
CDR3 DNA: TGTGCCTCGAGGAGGGAACCAAGAAACACCATATATTTT
V gene: TRBV19
D gene: NA
clone size: NA
J gene: TRBJ1-3

CDR3 protein: CASSLGQLYEQYF
CDR3 DNA: TGCGCCAGCAGCTTGGGACAGCTCTACGAGCAGTACTTC
V gene: TRBV5-1
D gene: NA
clone size: NA
J gene: TRBJ2-7

CDR3 protein: CASSDRGGYGYTF
CDR3 DNA: TGTGCCAGTAGTGACCGGGGAGGCTATGGCTACACCTTC
V gene: TRBV19
D gene: NA
clone size: NA
J gene: TRBJ1-2

CDR3 protein: CAWSNRGWIDTQYF
CDR3 DNA: TGTGCCTGGAGCAACAGGGGCTGGATAGATACGCAGTATTTT
V gene: TRBV30
D gene: TRBD1
clone size: NA
J gene: TRBJ2-3

CDR3 protein: CASSTFQGGYTF
CDR3 DNA: TGTGCCAGCAGCACCTTCCAGGGGGGCTACACCTTC
V gene: TRBV12-3/TRBV12-4
D gene: NA
clone size: NA
J gene: TRBJ1-2

CDR3 protein: CASSQGYRTTYGYTF
CDR3 DNA: TGTGCCAGCAGCCAAGGATACAGGACAACCTATGGCTACACCTTC
V gene: TRBV3-1/TRBV3-2
D gene: NA
clone size: NA
J gene: TRBJ1-2

CDR3 protein: CASTSGPSNTGELFF
CDR3 DNA: TGTGCCTCGACTAGCGGGCCTTCGAACACCGGGGAGCTGTTTTTT
V gene: TRBV7-6
D gene: TRBD2
clone size: NA
J gene: TRBJ2-2

CDR3 protein: CASSPHVRFGEWYF
CDR3 DNA: TGTGCCAGCTCACCACACGTGCGTTTCGGGGAATGGTATTTT
V gene: TRBV18
D gene: NA
clone size: NA
J gene: TRBJ2-3

CDR3 protein: CASSTTGSSGNTIYF
CDR3 DNA: TGTGCCAGCAGCACTACAGGGAGCTCTGGAAACACCATATATTTT
V gene: TRBV2
D gene: NA
clone size: NA
J gene: TRBJ1-3

CDR3 protein: CASSPRLLAGGPNEQFF
CDR3 DNA: TGTGCCAGCTCACCACGTCTATTAGCGGGGGGGCCAAATGAGCAGTTCTTC
V gene: TRBV18
D gene: TRBD2
clone size: NA
J gene: TRBJ2-1

CDR3 protein: CASSFLNQPQHF
CDR3 DNA: TGTGCCAGCAGTTTCCTGAATCAGCCCCAGCATTTT
V gene: TRBV12-3/TRBV12-4
D gene: NA
clone size: NA
J gene: TRBJ1-5

CDR3 protein: CSASGTSAYEQYF
CDR3 DNA: TGCAGTGCTAGTGGGACTAGCGCGTACGAGCAGTACTTC
V gene: TRBV20-1
D gene: TRBD2
clone size: few
J gene: TRBJ2-7

CDR3 protein: CSASLVGTSGYTF
CDR3 DNA: TGCAGTGCTAGTCTGGTGGGGACATCTGGCTACACCTTC
V gene: TRBV20-1
D gene: NA
clone size: NA
J gene: TRBJ1-2

CDR3 protein: CASSLTAGFQETQYF
CDR3 DNA: TGTGCCAGCAGCCTAACGGCGGGGTTCCAAGAGACCCAGTACTTC
V gene: TRBV3-1/TRBV3-2
D gene: NA
clone size: NA
J gene: TRBJ2-5

CDR3 protein: CASSPRLAGGLETQYF
CDR3 DNA: TGTGCCAGCAGCCCTCGACTAGCGGGGGGGCTTGAGACCCAGTACTTC
V gene: TRBV11-2
D gene: TRBD2
clone size: NA
J gene: TRBJ2-5

CDR3 protein: CASSAGTGGSGDTQYF
CDR3 DNA: TGTGCCAGCAGCGCCGGGACAGGGGGGTCCGGAGATACGCAGTATTTT
V gene: TRBV2
D gene: TRBD1
clone size: NA
J gene: TRBJ2-3

CDR3 protein: CAISEAANRGNEQFF
CDR3 DNA: TGTGCCATCAGTGAGGCTGCCAACAGGGGCAATGAGCAGTTCTTC
V gene: TRBV10-3
D gene: TRBD1
clone size: NA
J gene: TRBJ2-1

CDR3 protein: CASSPGSFAYEQYF
CDR3 DNA: TGTGCCAGCAGCCCCGGTTCCTTCGCCTACGAGCAGTACTTC
V gene: TRBV3-1/TRBV3-2
D gene: NA
clone size: NA
J gene: TRBJ2-7

CDR3 protein: CASSLPRQGGNSPLHF
CDR3 DNA: TGCGCCAGCAGTCTACCCCGCCAGGGTGGCAATTCACCCCTCCACTTT
V gene: TRBV23-1
D gene: NA
clone size: NA
J gene: TRBJ1-6

CDR3 protein: CASNRAGRAEESGYTF
CDR3 DNA: TGCGCCAGCAACCGTGCGGGGAGGGCCGAAGAGAGTGGCTACACCTTC
V gene: TRBV5-1
D gene: NA
clone size: NA
J gene: TRBJ1-2

CDR3 protein: CASRRTSGGTDTQYF
CDR3 DNA: TGTGCCAGCAGGCGGACTAGCGGGGGCACAGATACGCAGTATTTT
V gene: TRBV2
D gene: TRBD2
clone size: NA
J gene: TRBJ2-3

CDR3 protein: CASTASGAQETQYF
CDR3 DNA: TGTGCCAGCACTGCGAGCGGGGCCCAAGAGACCCAGTACTTC
V gene: TRBV6-6
D gene: TRBD2
clone size: once
J gene: TRBJ2-5

CDR3 protein: CASSVASGGNTDTQYF
CDR3 DNA: TGTGCCAGCAGCGTAGCGTCAGGGGGAAACACAGATACGCAGTATTTT
V gene: TRBV9
D gene: TRBD1
clone size: NA
J gene: TRBJ2-3